The rows below give T cell receptor beta chains drawn from one sample of a study of response to subunit inactivated influenza vaccine. TCRdb analysed the RT-PCR reads with MiXCR anew, one entry per CDR3 protein. The sample shows 530,000 or so distinct CDR3 sequences, 12% to 15% of them seen only once. The specimen comprised PBMCs from blood, sampled about 11 days after vaccination. The receptors here all came from a man between 50 and 59 years old who received an inactivated influenza vaccine. Each CDR3 is given with its conserved first and last residue. A D gene is named only where the DNA matches it firmly. Only some rows state a clone size, as once, few, many or a class for expanded clones.

D gene: -; J gene: TRBJ1-1; V gene: TRBV5-1; clone size: -; CDR3 protein: CASRWGKDTEAFF; CDR3 DNA: TGCGCCAGCAGGTGGGGGAAGGACACTGAAGCTTTCTTT
D gene: TRBD2; J gene: TRBJ2-7; V gene: TRBV6-5; clone size: few; CDR3 protein: CASSYSRGGNYEQYF; CDR3 DNA: TGTGCCAGCAGTTACTCTCGCGGGGGAAACTACGAGCAGTACTTC
D gene: -; J gene: TRBJ1-5; V gene: TRBV6-1; clone size: -; CDR3 protein: CASSETGRGSPQHF; CDR3 DNA: TGTGCCAGCAGTGAGACAGGTCGGGGGTCGCCCCAGCATTTT
D gene: TRBD1; J gene: TRBJ2-1; V gene: TRBV6-2/TRBV6-3; clone size: few; CDR3 protein: CASKDRGRGYNEQFF; CDR3 DNA: TGTGCCAGCAAGGACAGGGGCCGCGGTTACAATGAGCAGTTCTTC
D gene: TRBD1; J gene: TRBJ2-5; V gene: TRBV7-7; clone size: -; CDR3 protein: CASSFGTGSSETQYF; CDR3 DNA: TGTGCCAGCAGCTTCGGGACAGGGAGTAGTGAGACCCAGTACTTC
D gene: -; J gene: TRBJ2-7; V gene: TRBV15; clone size: many; CDR3 protein: CATSRDRGSYEQYF; CDR3 DNA: TGTGCCACCAGCAGAGATCGGGGATCCTACGAGCAGTACTTC
D gene: -; J gene: TRBJ2-5; V gene: TRBV20-1; clone size: few; CDR3 protein: CSARDWVSGETQYF; CDR3 DNA: TGCAGTGCTAGAGATTGGGTGTCAGGGGAGACCCAGTACTTC
D gene: -; J gene: TRBJ1-4; V gene: TRBV14; clone size: few; CDR3 protein: CASSQDWGNEKLFF; CDR3 DNA: TGTGCCAGCAGCCAAGATTGGGGGAATGAAAAACTGTTTTTT
D gene: TRBD2; J gene: TRBJ2-5; V gene: TRBV4-1; clone size: once; CDR3 protein: CASSQVGSGKQETQYF; CDR3 DNA: TGCGCCAGCAGCCAAGTTGGGAGCGGGAAGCAAGAGACCCAGTACTTC
D gene: -; J gene: TRBJ2-7; V gene: TRBV6-2/TRBV6-3; clone size: -; CDR3 protein: CASTRPGEVEQYF; CDR3 DNA: TGTGCCAGCACCCGTCCAGGGGAAGTCGAGCAGTACTTC
D gene: -; J gene: TRBJ1-1; V gene: TRBV28; clone size: many; CDR3 protein: CASTLMGRGTEAFF; CDR3 DNA: TGTGCCAGCACCCTGATGGGCAGGGGCACTGAAGCTTTCTTT
D gene: -; J gene: TRBJ2-7; V gene: TRBV3-1; clone size: many; CDR3 protein: CASSQEVRAEQYF; CDR3 DNA: TGTGCCAGCAGCCAAGAGGTCAGGGCCGAGCAGTACTTC
D gene: -; J gene: TRBJ2-4; V gene: TRBV29-1; clone size: few; CDR3 protein: CSVGWQGGNIQYF; CDR3 DNA: TGCAGCGTTGGGTGGCAGGGGGGAAACATTCAGTACTTC
D gene: -; J gene: TRBJ2-7; V gene: TRBV29-1; clone size: many; CDR3 protein: CSASGTSIYEQYF; CDR3 DNA: TGCAGCGCGTCCGGGACTTCCATCTACGAGCAGTACTTC
D gene: TRBD1; J gene: TRBJ1-2; V gene: TRBV12-3/TRBV12-4; clone size: few; CDR3 protein: CASSWTGSYGYTF; CDR3 DNA: TGTGCCAGCAGTTGGACAGGGTCCTATGGCTACACCTTC
D gene: -; J gene: TRBJ2-7; V gene: TRBV21-1; clone size: few; CDR3 protein: CANPSDRGKNYEQYF; CDR3 DNA: TGTGCCAACCCCTCCGACAGGGGGAAGAACTACGAGCAGTACTTC
D gene: -; J gene: TRBJ1-1; V gene: TRBV19; clone size: few; CDR3 protein: CASGGVSTNTEAFF; CDR3 DNA: TGTGCCAGTGGGGGAGTATCGACGAACACTGAAGCTTTCTTT
D gene: TRBD2; J gene: TRBJ2-3; V gene: TRBV12-3/TRBV12-4; clone size: -; CDR3 protein: CASKNSGGFTDTQYF; CDR3 DNA: TGTGCCAGCAAAAATAGCGGGGGTTTTACAGATACGCAGTATTTT
D gene: -; J gene: TRBJ1-2; V gene: TRBV5-6; clone size: many; CDR3 protein: CASSSGTEGYTF; CDR3 DNA: TGTGCCAGCAGCTCCGGGACGGAGGGCTACACCTTC
D gene: -; J gene: TRBJ1-6; V gene: TRBV5-6; clone size: -; CDR3 protein: CASSPTYNSPLHF; CDR3 DNA: TGTGCCAGCTCGCCAACCTATAATTCACCCCTCCACTTT
D gene: -; J gene: TRBJ2-7; V gene: TRBV20-1; clone size: -; CDR3 protein: CSALQEAHEQYF; CDR3 DNA: TGCAGTGCCCTCCAGGAGGCCCACGAGCAGTACTTC
D gene: -; J gene: TRBJ2-2; V gene: TRBV29-1; clone size: few; CDR3 protein: CSVDFGGNTGELFF; CDR3 DNA: TGCAGCGTTGATTTTGGGGGAAACACCGGGGAGCTGTTTTTT
D gene: -; J gene: TRBJ2-7; V gene: TRBV7-2; clone size: -; CDR3 protein: CASSLAAGSLYEQYF; CDR3 DNA: TGTGCCAGCAGCTTAGCGGCCGGGTCCCTCTACGAGCAGTACTTC
D gene: -; J gene: TRBJ2-2; V gene: TRBV12-3/TRBV12-4; clone size: many; CDR3 protein: CASSFGGQLLTGELFF; CDR3 DNA: TGTGCCAGCAGTTTCGGAGGACAGCTACTCACCGGGGAGCTGTTTTTT
D gene: -; J gene: TRBJ2-3; V gene: TRBV20-1; clone size: -; CDR3 protein: CSATGGGNLDTQYF; CDR3 DNA: TGCAGTGCTACCGGGGGCGGCAATTTAGATACGCAGTATTTT
D gene: -; J gene: TRBJ2-1; V gene: TRBV20-1; clone size: few; CDR3 protein: CSARGESGLLEQLF; CDR3 DNA: TGCAGTGCTAGAGGCGAATCCGGACTCCTCGAGCAGCTCTTC
D gene: TRBD1; J gene: TRBJ1-6; V gene: TRBV7-2; clone size: few; CDR3 protein: CASNRGGDNSPLHF; CDR3 DNA: TGTGCCAGTAACAGGGGGGGCGATAATTCACCCCTCCACTTT
D gene: -; J gene: TRBJ2-3; V gene: TRBV5-1; clone size: -; CDR3 protein: CASSLTASVPTDTQYF; CDR3 DNA: TGCGCCAGCAGCTTGACGGCTAGCGTACCCACAGATACGCAGTATTTT
D gene: -; J gene: TRBJ2-6; V gene: TRBV6-5; clone size: -; CDR3 protein: CASSYSAAGANVLTF; CDR3 DNA: TGTGCCAGCAGTTACTCGGCAGCTGGGGCCAACGTCCTGACTTTC
D gene: -; J gene: TRBJ2-2; V gene: TRBV6-2/TRBV6-3; clone size: -; CDR3 protein: CASSYPFRTGELFF; CDR3 DNA: TGTGCCAGCAGTTACCCCTTCAGGACCGGGGAGCTGTTTTTT
D gene: TRBD1; J gene: TRBJ2-7; V gene: TRBV10-3; clone size: many; CDR3 protein: CAISDPGQRYEQYF; CDR3 DNA: TGTGCCATCAGTGACCCGGGACAGCGCTACGAGCAGTACTTC
D gene: -; J gene: TRBJ1-2; V gene: TRBV28; clone size: few; CDR3 protein: CASRPGVSDYGYTF; CDR3 DNA: TGTGCCAGCCGACCAGGGGTATCTGACTATGGCTACACCTTC
D gene: TRBD1; J gene: TRBJ2-1; V gene: TRBV5-1; clone size: -; CDR3 protein: CASSFLPDSTGGFEQFF; CDR3 DNA: TGCGCCAGCAGCTTTCTCCCTGATTCAACAGGGGGCTTTGAGCAGTTCTTC
D gene: TRBD1; J gene: TRBJ1-3; V gene: TRBV4-3; clone size: few; CDR3 protein: CASSHDATGTGNTIYF; CDR3 DNA: TGCGCCAGCAGCCACGATGCGACAGGGACTGGAAACACCATATATTTT